Listed here are 26 T cell receptor beta chains from one sample, sequenced in a study of graft-versus-host responses after intestinal transplantation. Sequenced by immunoSEQ multiplex PCR; TCRdb stores in-frame clones only, minus some. The table includes 100,000 or so clones, over 80% detected once. These TCRs' antigens remain unknown. The source was unstimulated CD8+ T cells sorted from spleen or lymph node cells, collected before transplant. The receptors were sampled from a human donor who was the organ donor for an intestinal transplant.

Worth noting for this clone: Other DNA sequences in the sample encode the same CDR3. This chain connects TRBV13 to TRBJ2-1, with TRBD2 identical over 14 bases. Germline V gene lookup returns CDR1 PRHDT and CDR2 FYEKMQ (reference sequence). V lost 7 bases, J lost 7 bases, and 12 bases stayed unmatched. The CDR3 spans 17 residues. This chain's CDR3 is CASIQGLAGVEGNEQFF. In DNA, the CDR3 is TGTGCCAGCATCCAGGGACTAGCGGGAGTAGAGGGGAATGAGCAGTTCTTC. Full variable domain (missing parts from reference TRBV13 and TRBJ2-1): AAGVIQSPRHLIKEKRETATLKCYPIPRHDTVYWYQQGPGQDPQFLISFYEKMQSDKGSIPDRFSAQQFSDYHSELNMSSLELGDSALYFCASIQGLAGVEGNEQFFGPGTRLTVL.

The chain combines TRBV5-4 with TRBJ1-1, with D unclear. This CDR3 has 14 residues. V lost 3 bases and J lost 5, with 14 bases in between. Germline V gene lookup returns CDR1 SGHNT and CDR2 YYREEE (reference sequence). The CDR3 is CASSSGRGWTEAFF. The CDR3 nucleotides read TGTGCCAGCAGCTCCGGACGGGGTTGGACTGAAGCTTTCTTT.

The V gene is TRBV25-1, the J gene TRBJ2-7; TRBD2 is a possible D gene (6 bases). The V end lost 3 bases, the J end lost 3 bases, and 15 bases lay between the germline ends. This CDR3 spans 15 amino acids. Germline assignment: CDR1 MGHDK and CDR2 SYGVNS. The CDR3 nucleotides are TGTGCCAGCAGTGAGTCCCTAGCGCCCGTCTACGAGCAGTACTTC. Amino acids: CASSESLAPVYEQYF.

The CDR3 is CASSYSKAGTGELFF. The CDR3 DNA reads TGTGCCAGCAGTTACTCTAAAGCGGGGACCGGGGAGCTGTTTTTT. The rearrangement uses TRBV6-5 and TRBJ2-2; 7 bases are a match to TRBD2. CDR1 MNHEY and CDR2 SVGAGI come from the germline V gene. The CDR3 loop spans 15 amino acids. J was trimmed by 5 bases and V by 0 bases; bases with no gene match: 3.

This rearrangement joins TRBV11-1 to TRBJ2-1, with no clear D. CDR3 length: 14 amino acids. V was trimmed by 3 bases and J by 5 bases, leaving 11 bases between them. Germline V gene data show CDR1 as SGHAT and CDR2 as FQDESV (reference sequence). This CDR3 reads CASSFISSNNEQFF. Here the CDR3 DNA reads TGTGCCAGCAGCTTTATATCCTCTAACAATGAGCAGTTCTTC.

J is TRBJ1-2 and V is TRBV6-1; D perhaps matches TRBD1 (6 bases). The CDR3 is 12 residues long. V dropped 8 bases and J dropped 5 bases, with 12 bases sitting between them. Looked up from germline, CDR1 is MNHNS and CDR2 is SASEGT. CDR3 DNA: TGTGCCAGCGTCTCGACAGGATATGGCTACACCTTC. It codes for CASVSTGYGYTF.

The table lists this clone with a few counts. The chain joins TRBV7-9 to TRBJ2-7; D unclear. There are 16 residues in the CDR3. Germline CDR1 is SEHNR and CDR2 is FQNEAQ (reference sequence). V lost 5 bases and J 0 bases, leaving 17 bases between the germline ends. The CDR3 bases are TGTGCCAGCAGCCCGCCTCTCACCGAGAGCTCCTACGAGCAGTACTTC. Translated, it gives CASSPPLTESSYEQYF.

V gene TRBV19 combines with J gene TRBJ2-7; no clear D gene. The CDR3 spans 13 residues. The V gene's germline CDR1 is LNHDA and CDR2 SQIVND (reference sequence). V dropped 5 bases and J dropped 5 bases, with 13 bases sitting between them. CDR3 sequence: CASSVTFPHEQYF. CDR3 sequence (DNA): TGTGCCAGTAGTGTGACATTTCCCCACGAGCAGTACTTC.

The rearrangement joins TRBV7-9 to TRBJ2-5, with D tentatively TRBD2 (5 bases). The V gene's germline CDR1 is SEHNR and CDR2 FQNEAQ (reference sequence). Deletions cut 5 bases from V and 0 bases from J, with 22 bases between. This CDR3 contains 18 residues. The CDR3 region is CASSPGPLQRPYQETQYF. Written as DNA, the CDR3 is TGTGCCAGCAGCCCCGGTCCCCTTCAGCGGCCGTACCAAGAGACCCAGTACTTC. Based on the CDR3 plus reference TRBV7-9 and TRBJ2-5, the full variable domain is DTGVSQNPRHKITKRGQNVTFRCDPISEHNRLYWYRQTLGQGPEFLTYFQNEAQLEKSRLLSDRFSAERPKGSFSTLEIQRTEQGDSAMYLCASSPGPLQRPYQETQYFGPGTRLLVL.

The V gene is TRBV7-6, the J gene TRBJ2-7; 10 positions agree with TRBD2. The V and J ends lost 5 bases and 7 bases, in that order; junction bases with no gene match: 14. This CDR3 is built from 16 residues. Germline loops: CDR1 SGHVS, CDR2 FNYEAQ. CDR3 DNA sequence: TGTGCCAGCAGCCCTATGCTCAGCGGGGGGGCCGGGGAGCAGTACTTC. It codes for CASSPMLSGGAGEQYF.

This chain links TRBV7-2 with TRBJ2-1, with 10 bases lining up with TRBD2. Trimming removed 3 bases from V and 8 bases from J; junction bases left unmatched: 7. Germline loops: CDR1 SGHTA, CDR2 FQGNSA. CDR3 size: 15 residues. The CDR3 region is CASSLTSGSLDEQFF. The DNA of the CDR3 is TGTGCCAGCAGCTTGACTAGCGGGTCCCTCGATGAGCAGTTCTTC.

This sequence joins TRBV28 and TRBJ2-7, with TRBD1 as a possible D gene (6 bases). Germline CDR1 is MDHEN and CDR2 is SYDVKM. Trimming stripped 2 bases from V and 3 bases from J, with 17 bases between. This CDR3 spans 16 amino acids. CDR3 in amino acids: CASSLIGRDTRYEQYF. CDR3 nucleotides: TGTGCCAGCAGTTTAATCGGTAGGGACACACGCTACGAGCAGTACTTC.

The rearrangement uses TRBV6-1 and TRBJ2-5, with TRBD1 identical over 7 bases. The ends lost 3 bases at V and 5 bases at J; junction bases unmatched: 9. Germline V gene data show CDR1 as MNHNS and CDR2 as SASEGT. The CDR3 sequence is 15 residues long. CDR3 bases: TGTGCCAGCAGTGACCGCAGGGGGACCCGGGAGACCCAGTACTTC. Translating gives CASSDRRGTRETQYF.

The rearrangement links TRBV9 to TRBJ1-2; 7 bases fit TRBD1. CDR1 is SGDLS, CDR2 YYNGEE, per germline. The ends lost 3 bases at V and 5 bases at J; junction bases unmatched: 16. The CDR3 length is 17 residues. The CDR3 nucleotides read TGTGCCAGCAGCGGGGAGGAGGGGGCTACCGTAAGGTATGGCTACACCTTC. Its protein is CASSGEEGATVRYGYTF.

This chain connects TRBV15 to TRBJ1-1; no reliable D call. Between the trimmed V and J ends, which lost 0 bases and 3 bases, there was a span of 8 bases. Germline CDR1 is LNHNV and CDR2 is YYDKDF (reference sequence). The CDR3 has 14 amino acids. CDR3 in DNA: TGTGCCACCAGCAGAGACGGGGAGGACACTGAAGCTTTCTTT. It is translated as CATSRDGEDTEAFF. Combining the CDR3 with reference TRBV15 and TRBJ1-1 gives the whole variable domain DAMVIQNPRYQVTQFGKPVTLSCSQTLNHNVMYWYQQKSSQAPKLLFHYYDKDFNNEADTPDNFQSRRPNTSFCFLDIRSPGLGDTAMYLCATSRDGEDTEAFFGQGTRLTVV.

The rearrangement joins TRBV7-9 to TRBJ2-6, with D possibly being TRBD1 (5 bases). The germline V gene encodes CDR1 SEHNR and CDR2 FQNEAQ (reference sequence). The CDR3 runs to 15 residues. The V and J ends lost 1 base and 2 bases respectively, with 6 bases between them. CDR3 in DNA: TGTGCCAGCAGCTTAGTGACAGCTGGGGCCAACGTCCTGACTTTC. Its protein is CASSLVTAGANVLTF.

The genes are TRBV6-5 and TRBJ2-1; 9 bases map to TRBD1. V was pared by 6 bases and J by 6 bases, with 9 bases of the junction left unmatched. Looked up from germline, CDR1 is MNHEY and CDR2 is SVGAGI. The CDR3 length is 15 residues. The CDR3 DNA reads as TGTGCCAGCAGGTCCGGGACAGGGTACACCAATGAGCAGTTCTTC. Residues: CASRSGTGYTNEQFF.

V is TRBV4-2 and J is TRBJ1-1; 7 nucleotides match TRBD1. This CDR3 contains 16 residues. V trimming: 2 bases; J trimming: 0 bases; junction bases outside the gene matches: 6. CDR1 LGHNA and CDR2 YNFKEQ come from the germline V gene. CDR3 residues: CASSQYTGVLNTEAFF. CDR3 DNA: TGTGCCAGCAGCCAATACACAGGGGTCTTGAACACTGAAGCTTTCTTT.

The rearrangement joins TRBV27 to TRBJ1-6; TRBD1 matches at 8 bases. The junction had 6 bases not matched to a gene; V was cut back by 2 bases and J by 6 bases. Germline CDR1 MNHEY, CDR2 SMNVEV (reference sequence). CDR3 length: 16 residues. The CDR3 loop reads CASSLDGTGVNSPLHF. The CDR3 region has the DNA TGTGCCAGCAGTTTAGATGGGACAGGAGTTAATTCACCCCTCCACTTT.

The chain recombines TRBV15 with TRBJ1-5; tentatively, D is TRBD1 (6 bases). CDR3 length: 15 residues. V shed 5 bases and J shed 6 bases, with 17 bases lying between them. Per the germline V gene, CDR1 is LNHNV and CDR2 is YYDKDF (reference sequence). The CDR3 loop is CATSGGVGGGQPQHF. CDR3 bases: TGTGCCACCAGCGGGGGGGTTGGGGGCGGTCAGCCCCAGCATTTT.

The chain links TRBV5-8 to TRBJ1-2; no clear D. This CDR3 has 13 amino acids. The V gene's germline CDR1 is SGHTS and CDR2 YDEGEE. The V end lost 1 base, the J end lost 6 bases, and 10 bases lay between the germline ends. The CDR3 DNA reads TGTGCCAGCAGCTTGCGCGTTGGTGATGGCTACACCTTC. Translating gives CASSLRVGDGYTF.

The chain combines TRBV27 with TRBJ2-5, with 11 bases that match TRBD1. The CDR3 runs to 16 residues. V was clipped by 6 bases and J by 3 bases; unmatched bases: 9. Germline assignment: CDR1 MNHEY and CDR2 SMNVEV (reference sequence). CDR3 loop: CASSPYAGQGEETQYF. The CDR3 bases are TGTGCCAGCAGCCCTTATGCGGGACAGGGGGAAGAGACCCAGTACTTC.

The chain joins TRBV6-1 to TRBJ2-5; TRBD1 is a possible D gene (5 bases). The CDR3 totals 18 residues. The V gene lost 2 bases and the J gene lost 5 bases, with 24 bases spanning the gap. Germline lookup yields CDR1 MNHNS and CDR2 SASEGT. CDR3 in DNA: TGTGCCAGCAGTGAACGAGATGGGGCGAGCTCTGTGTTGGAGACCCAGTACTTC. It yields the protein CASSERDGASSVLETQYF.

The rearrangement joins TRBV7-8 to TRBJ2-1; TRBD1 might be the D (5 bases). The V end lost 5 bases, the J end lost 0 bases, and 20 bases lay between the germline ends. Germline CDR1 is SGHVS and CDR2 is FQNEAQ. The CDR3 extends over 18 amino acids. CDR3 amino acids: CASSQEGVGSLSYNEQFF. The CDR3 nucleotides read TGTGCCAGCAGCCAAGAAGGGGTAGGATCCCTCTCCTACAATGAGCAGTTCTTC. The complete variable domain, with remaining parts taken from reference TRBV7-8 and TRBJ2-1, reads GAGVSQSPRYKVAKRGQDVALRCDPISGHVSLFWYQQALGQGPEFLTYFQNEAQLDKSGLPSDRFFAERPEGSVSTLKIQRTQQEDSAVYLCASSQEGVGSLSYNEQFFGPGTRLTVL.

This sequence joins TRBV5-1 and TRBJ2-7; 8 bases line up with TRBD1. Per germline, CDR1 SGHRS and CDR2 YFSETQ. This CDR3 has 14 residues. The trim removed 2 bases at V and 6 bases at J, leaving 7 bases unmatched. CDR3 coding DNA: TGCGCCAGCAGCTTCAGGACAGGGTGGCTCGAGCAGTACTTC. It is translated as CASSFRTGWLEQYF. Full variable domain (remainder filled in from reference TRBV5-1 and TRBJ2-7): KAGVTQTPRYLIKTRGQQVTLSCSPISGHRSVSWYQQTPGQGLQFLFEYFSETQRNKGNFPGRFSGRQFSNSRSEMNVSTLELGDSALYLCASSFRTGWLEQYFGPGTRLTVT.

V is TRBV4-1 and J is TRBJ2-1; 7 bases map to TRBD2. This CDR3 is 15 amino acids long. Trimming at V came to 1 base and at J to 5 bases, leaving 5 bases not matched to a gene. CDR1 is MGHRA, CDR2 YSYEKL, per germline. CDR3 in amino acids: CASSQVHLADNEQFF. The DNA of the CDR3 is TGCGCCAGCAGCCAAGTCCATCTAGCGGACAATGAGCAGTTCTTC.